Below are 7 T cell receptor beta chains sequenced from a single sample in a study of blood T cell repertoires in COVID-19. The protocol was immunoSEQ multiplex PCR, while the TCRdb copy is restricted to in-frame clones and leaves out a portion. This sample has about 100,000 clones, with just under 80% found just once. Sequenced input: peripheral blood. These receptors were obtained from a man aged 70-80 years with active or convalescent COVID-19.

The rearrangement links TRBV28 to TRBJ2-3; D is unclear. Germline V lookup: CDR1 MDHEN, CDR2 SYDVKM. The CDR3 consists of 16 residues. V was shortened by 3 bases and J by 2 bases, with 15 bases between the two germline ends. The CDR3 nucleotides read TGTGCCAGCAGTTTCCTTAAGTTCGCGTCCACAGATACGCAGTATTTT. It is translated as CASSFLKFASTDTQYF.

This chain uses TRBV4-3 with TRBJ2-2, with 9 bases fitting TRBD1. Germline CDR1 and CDR2: LGHNA and YSLEER. V trimming: 3 bases; J trimming: 2 bases; junction bases outside the gene matches: 7. The CDR3 consists of 17 residues. CDR3 DNA: TGCGCCAGCAGCCACCCCCCGGGACAGGGAAACACCGGGGAGCTGTTTTTT. Amino acids: CASSHPPGQGNTGELFF.

The chain uses TRBV6-5 and TRBJ1-1; the D gene is possibly TRBD1 (5 bases). The CDR3 is 15 residues long. Germline V gives CDR1 MNHEY, CDR2 SVGAGI. V dropped 2 bases and J dropped 2 bases, with 12 bases sitting between them. CDR3 nucleotide sequence: TGTGCCAGCAGTTACGCAGGCAGGGAAAACACTGAAGCTTTCTTT. Its protein is CASSYAGRENTEAFF.

This sequence joins TRBV6-5 and TRBJ1-2, with 8 bases fitting TRBD1. V was pared by 8 bases and J by 4 bases, with 0 bases of the junction left unmatched. The CDR3 runs to 11 residues. CDR1 and CDR2 (germline): MNHEY, SVGAGI. CDR3: CASDRGYGYTF. Here the CDR3 DNA reads TGTGCCAGCGACAGGGGCTATGGCTACACCTTC.

The V gene is TRBV4-2, the J gene TRBJ1-1, with 9 bases aligning to TRBD1. Germline CDR1 reads LGHNA; CDR2 reads YNFKEQ. CDR3 size: 14 residues. The V gene end was trimmed by 4 bases and the J gene end by 4 bases; junction bases not matched to a gene: 4. Here the CDR3 DNA reads TGTGCCAGCAGCCGAGGGACAGGGATCACTGAAGCTTTCTTT. Translated, it gives CASSRGTGITEAFF.

The rearrangement uses TRBV7-2 and TRBJ1-5; the D gene is possibly TRBD1 (6 bases). Germline CDR1 SGHTA, CDR2 FQGNSA. V lost 1 base, J lost 2 bases, and 9 bases lay in between. The CDR3 spans 15 residues. The CDR3 is CASSLGRGRNQPQHF. The CDR3 bases are TGTGCCAGCAGCTTAGGCAGGGGTCGCAATCAGCCCCAGCATTTT.

The V and J genes are TRBV7-2 and TRBJ1-3; no firm D call. Trimming cost V 1 base and J 4 bases, with 11 bases left between them. The CDR3 extends over 15 amino acids. Germline values: CDR1 SGHTA, CDR2 FQGNSA. CDR3 DNA sequence: TGTGCCAGCAGCTTAGACGGGGTGCGGGGAAACACCATATATTTT. Its protein is CASSLDGVRGNTIYF.